This T cell receptor (beta chain) was recorded in a study of metastatic and nonmetastatic thyroid tumors. The authors' processing: The authors used CDR3 differences across clinicopathological groups to build a distant-metastasis classifier for papillary thyroid cancer. TCRdb re-called clones via MiXCR from the PCR reads. The V and J calls and clone size are TCRdb's, not the authors'. This sample yields around 23,000 clones, of which approximately 30% are seen a single time; 13% to 15% belongs to the top ten. Germline V gene data show CDR1 as SGHDT and CDR2 as YYEEEE. Trimming pared 0 bases from V and 0 bases from J, leaving 8 bases between. The CDR3 totals 15 residues. Every patient was untreated before thyroid surgery.

The sequence came from a male donor with papillary thyroid cancer or a benign thyroid nodule (not recorded which). Some clones in this sample may be carry-over from other donors' samples. The rearrangement uses TRBV5-6 and TRBJ2-3; the D is unclear. The sequenced sample consisted of tumor tissue. In DNA form, the CDR3 reads TGTGCCAGCAGCTTGGGGGGATCTAGCACAGATACGCAGTATTTT. It translates to CASSLGGSSTDTQYF. The full variable domain, in which reference TRBV5-6 and TRBJ2-3 provide the parts outside the CDR3, is DAGVTQSPTHLIKTRGQQVTLRCSPKSGHDTVSWYQQALGQGPQFIFQYYEEEERQRGNFPDRFSGHQFPNYSSELNVNALLLGDSALYLCASSLGGSSTDTQYFGPGTRLTVL.